This TCR beta chain was profiled in a study of post-analysis software for immune sequencing data (dated by TCRdb to the mid-2010s). Context from the whole study: Disease courses on record covered relapsing-remitting, secondary progressive and progressive-relapsing multiple sclerosis, though some patients had no subtype annotation. The patient repertoires were compared against about 10 previously published healthy control repertoires obtained from donors aged roughly 6 to 28 years. A subset of samples was prepared in parallel using single-end sample barcoding, then pooled and co-amplified after Illumina adapter ligation.

Broader findings and caveats from the paper: Patients showed significantly higher frequencies than controls for a handful of TRBV segments, among them TRBV5-6, TRBV5-1 and TRBV20-1. Multiple sclerosis patients had significantly lower normalized Chao1 diversity than controls, a result that suggests substantial peripheral T-cell clonal expansion. Strong co-clustering of samples prepared in the same batch was shown by direct clustering with F measure, prompting a batch-effect correction. The control group was slightly older than the multiple sclerosis patient group.

The sample holds many counts of this clonotype. No antigen is known for it. No base quality values were provided; no much bigger clone lies one nucleotide off. V and J lose 2 bases and 0 bases, and a span of 11 bases separates them. Sequences SGHRS (CDR1) and YFSETQ (CDR2) are obtained from the germline V gene. The CDR3 runs 15 residues from the cysteine to the phenylalanine. Solely the CDR3 DNA is kept, with 45 bases framed from the first base. The library was built by means of PCR. The sample was run on an Illumina HiSeq 2500. Unique molecular identifiers were incorporated into TCR beta cDNA libraries to reduce PCR and sequencing biases. Approximately 500,000 cDNA molecules were obtained per 1 to 10 million input T cells, so each molecule approximated one T cell. The same protocol used for the earlier healthy control dataset was applied to prepare and sequence the patient libraries. Samples belonging to the same batch were prepared together, multiplexed and sequenced on a shared HiSeq lane. The authors' analysis ran thus. Raw barcoded reads were processed with MIGEC, and single-read molecular identifier groups were discarded before consensus assembly and CDR3 extraction. Clonotype tables were post-analysed with VDJtools, normalizing diversity by down-sampling all datasets to the smallest sample size. In repertoire overlap clustering, CDR3 amino acid sequences, but not nucleotide sequences, were matched to correct batch-related cross-sample contamination. TCRdb took the public reads, trimmed them with fastp at Q25, ran MiXCR for clone calling and kept in-frame beta chains. Rows matching on CDR3 protein sequence are summarized as one entry with the most common DNA and genes. These V and J calls derive from TCRdb rather than the authors' analysis. This sample is represented by about 260,000 distinct CDR3 sequences; about 40% of them were singletons. The top ten constitute under 5.5% of the sample.

TCR beta repertoires were profiled from peripheral blood of 13 young patients with multiple sclerosis to demonstrate the VDJtools post-analysis software. Multiple sclerosis patients were children and adolescents aged about 6 to 17 years. The receptor's source is a girl aged 10 to 17 with multiple sclerosis. Sequencing used blood. The chain is made from TRBV5-1 and TRBJ1-1; TRBD1 could be the D gene, as 6 bases match. The CDR3 in this case is CASSFTGLMNTEAFF. The DNA sequence is TGCGCCAGCAGCTTCACAGGGCTCATGAACACTGAAGCTTTCTTT.